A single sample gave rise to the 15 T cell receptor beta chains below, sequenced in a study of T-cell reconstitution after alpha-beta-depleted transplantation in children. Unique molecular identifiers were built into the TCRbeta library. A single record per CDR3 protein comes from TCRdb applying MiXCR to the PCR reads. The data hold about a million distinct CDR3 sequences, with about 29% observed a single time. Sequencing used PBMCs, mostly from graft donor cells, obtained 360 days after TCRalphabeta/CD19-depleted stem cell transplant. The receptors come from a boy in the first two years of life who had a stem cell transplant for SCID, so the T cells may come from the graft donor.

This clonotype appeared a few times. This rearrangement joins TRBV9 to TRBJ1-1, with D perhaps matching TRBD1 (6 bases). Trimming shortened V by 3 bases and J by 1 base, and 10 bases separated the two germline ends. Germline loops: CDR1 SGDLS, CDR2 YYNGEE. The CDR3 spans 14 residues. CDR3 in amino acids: CASSAVGGNTEAFF. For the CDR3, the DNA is TGTGCCAGCAGCGCCGTAGGGGGGAACACTGAAGCTTTCTTT.

The CDR3 DNA reads as TGTGCCAGCAGTGAATTAAGGACAGGGGTTAACACTGAAGCTTTCTTT. This translates into CASSELRTGVNTEAFF. The chain employs TRBV25-1 and TRBJ1-1, with 9 bases that match TRBD1. J gave up 2 bases and V 1 base, and 5 bases lay outside the gene matches. CDR3 size: 16 residues. Germline assignment: CDR1 MGHDK and CDR2 SYGVNS.

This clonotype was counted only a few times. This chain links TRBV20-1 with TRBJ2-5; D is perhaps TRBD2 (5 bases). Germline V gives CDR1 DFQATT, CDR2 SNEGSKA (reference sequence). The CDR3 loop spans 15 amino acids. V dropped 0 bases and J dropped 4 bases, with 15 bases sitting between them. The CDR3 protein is CSARDRRRIRETQYF. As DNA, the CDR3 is TGCAGTGCTAGAGATCGGAGGAGGATCAGAGAGACCCAGTACTTC.

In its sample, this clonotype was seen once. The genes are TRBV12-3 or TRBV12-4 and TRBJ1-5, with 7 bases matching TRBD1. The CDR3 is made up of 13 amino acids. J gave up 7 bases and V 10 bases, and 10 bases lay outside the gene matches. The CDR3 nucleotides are TGTGCCACTACAGGGGATGGGGGACAGCCCCAGCATTTT. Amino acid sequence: CATTGDGGQPQHF.

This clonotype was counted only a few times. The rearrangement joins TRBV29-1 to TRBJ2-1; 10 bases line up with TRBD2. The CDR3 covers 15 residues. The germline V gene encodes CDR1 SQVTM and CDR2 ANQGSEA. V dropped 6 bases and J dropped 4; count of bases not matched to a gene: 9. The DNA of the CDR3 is TGCAGCGTGGCCCCTAGCGGGGGCCTTTACAATGAGCAGTTCTTC. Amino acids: CSVAPSGGLYNEQFF.

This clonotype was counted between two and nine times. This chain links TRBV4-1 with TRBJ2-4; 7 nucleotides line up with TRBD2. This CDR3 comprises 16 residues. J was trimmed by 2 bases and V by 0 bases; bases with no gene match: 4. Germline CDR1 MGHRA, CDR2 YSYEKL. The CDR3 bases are TGCGCCAGCAGCCAAGAGGAGGGAGGGCCCAAAAACATTCAGTACTTC. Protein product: CASSQEEGGPKNIQYF.

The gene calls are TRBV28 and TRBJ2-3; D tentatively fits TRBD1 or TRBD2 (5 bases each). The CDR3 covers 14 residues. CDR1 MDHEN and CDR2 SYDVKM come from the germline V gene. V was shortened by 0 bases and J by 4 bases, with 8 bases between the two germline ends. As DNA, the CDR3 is TGTGCCAGCAGTTTATGGGGGCGGGCAGATACGCAGTATTTT. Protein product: CASSLWGRADTQYF. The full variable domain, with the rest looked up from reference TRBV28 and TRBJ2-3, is DVKVTQSSRYLVKRTGEKVFLECVQDMDHENMFWYRQDPGLGLRLIYFSYDVKMKEKGDIPEGYSVSREKKERFSLILESASTNQTSMYLCASSLWGRADTQYFGPGTRLTVL.

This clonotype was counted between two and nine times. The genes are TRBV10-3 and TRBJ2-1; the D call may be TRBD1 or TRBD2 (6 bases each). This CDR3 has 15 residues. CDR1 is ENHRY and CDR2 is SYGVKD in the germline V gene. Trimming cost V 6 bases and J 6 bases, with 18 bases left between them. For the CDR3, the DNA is TGTGCCATCAGGGAGGGGGGAGAGGTGATCAATGAGCAGTTCTTC. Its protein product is CAIREGGEVINEQFF.

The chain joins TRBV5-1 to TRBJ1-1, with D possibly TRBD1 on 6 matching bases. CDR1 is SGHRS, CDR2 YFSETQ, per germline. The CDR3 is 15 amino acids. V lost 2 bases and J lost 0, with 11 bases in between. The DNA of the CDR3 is TGCGCCAGCAGCTTTTGGACAGACATGAACACTGAAGCTTTCTTT. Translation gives CASSFWTDMNTEAFF.

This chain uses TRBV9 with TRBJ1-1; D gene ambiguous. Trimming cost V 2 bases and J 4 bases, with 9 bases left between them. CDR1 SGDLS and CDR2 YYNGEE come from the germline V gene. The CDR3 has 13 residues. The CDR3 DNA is TGTGCCAGCAGCGTTCAAGTTTCCACTGAAGCTTTCTTT. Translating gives CASSVQVSTEAFF. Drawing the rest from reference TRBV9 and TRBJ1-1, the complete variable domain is DSGVTQTPKHLITATGQRVTLRCSPRSGDLSVYWYQQSLDQGLQFLIQYYNGEERAKGNILERFSAQQFPDLHSELNLSSLELGDSALYFCASSVQVSTEAFFGQGTRLTVV.

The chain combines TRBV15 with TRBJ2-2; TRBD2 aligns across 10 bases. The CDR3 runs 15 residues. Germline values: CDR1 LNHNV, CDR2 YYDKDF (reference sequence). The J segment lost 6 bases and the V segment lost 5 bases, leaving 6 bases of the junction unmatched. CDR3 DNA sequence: TGTGCCACCAGCCGGCTAGCGGGGGCATCCGGGGAGCTGTTTTTT. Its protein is CATSRLAGASGELFF.

The CDR3 DNA is TGCAGCGTGGGGCCCCGGGAATCCTACGAGCAGTACTTC. Protein product: CSVGPRESYEQYF. The rearrangement joins TRBV29-1 to TRBJ2-7; perhaps D is TRBD1 or TRBD2 (5 bases each). CDR3 size: 13 residues. Per germline, CDR1 SQVTM and CDR2 ANQGSEA. V was trimmed by 6 bases and J by 1 base, leaving 13 bases between them.

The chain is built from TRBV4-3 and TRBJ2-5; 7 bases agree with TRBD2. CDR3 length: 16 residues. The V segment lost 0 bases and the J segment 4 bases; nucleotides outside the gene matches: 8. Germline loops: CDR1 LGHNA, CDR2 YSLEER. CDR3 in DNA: TGCGCCAGCAGCCAAGAGACCAGCGGGGTGGGAGAGACCCAGTACTTC. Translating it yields CASSQETSGVGETQYF.

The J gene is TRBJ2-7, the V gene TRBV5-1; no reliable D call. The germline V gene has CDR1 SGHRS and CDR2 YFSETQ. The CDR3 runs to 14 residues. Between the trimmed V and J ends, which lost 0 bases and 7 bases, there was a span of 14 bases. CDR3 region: CASSLGGRAGEQYF. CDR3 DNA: TGCGCCAGCAGCTTGGGAGGACGGGCAGGAGAGCAGTACTTC.

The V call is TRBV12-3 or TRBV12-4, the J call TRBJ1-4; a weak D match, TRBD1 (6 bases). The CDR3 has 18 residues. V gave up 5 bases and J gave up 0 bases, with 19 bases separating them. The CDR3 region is CASSAPLTGLATNEKLFF. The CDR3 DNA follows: TGTGCCAGCAGTGCACCCCTGACAGGCCTCGCAACTAATGAAAAACTGTTTTTT.